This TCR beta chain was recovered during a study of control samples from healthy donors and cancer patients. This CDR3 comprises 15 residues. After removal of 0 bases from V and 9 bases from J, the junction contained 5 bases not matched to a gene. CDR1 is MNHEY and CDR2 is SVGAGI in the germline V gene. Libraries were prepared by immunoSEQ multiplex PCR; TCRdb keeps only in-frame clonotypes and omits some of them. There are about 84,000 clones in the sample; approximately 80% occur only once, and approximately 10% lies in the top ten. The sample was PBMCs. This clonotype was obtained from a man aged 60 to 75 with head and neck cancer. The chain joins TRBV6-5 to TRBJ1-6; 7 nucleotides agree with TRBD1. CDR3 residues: CASSYSNRGLSPLHF. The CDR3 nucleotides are TGTGCCAGCAGTTACTCGAATAGGGGGCTTTCACCCCTCCACTTT.